Presented here are 19 T cell receptor beta chains from one specimen sequenced in a study of human CD8 memory T cell subsets. The TCR beta sequencing libraries came from UMI-labeled 5' RACE. Using the 5' RACE reads, TCRdb records one entry per CDR3 protein without DNA. The specimen's table records around 3,500 distinct CDR3 sequences. Sample: CD8+ T cells from PBMCs. These receptors all stem from a human donor in good health.

The J gene is TRBJ2-1, the V gene TRBV5-5; the D call from TCRdb, TRBD2, cannot be confirmed without DNA. There are 14 residues in the CDR3. CDR1 SGHKS and CDR2 YYEKEE come from the germline V gene (reference sequence). CDR3 region: CASSLERAVDEQFF.

The chain combines TRBV20-1 with TRBJ2-7. Germline V lookup: CDR1 DFQATT, CDR2 SNEGSKA (reference sequence). There are 14 residues in the CDR3. CDR3 amino acids: CSARYGVSFDEQYF.

This clonotype is called large based on its frequency. V is TRBV7-8 and J is TRBJ1-1; TCRdb proposes TRBD1, but this gene call is untestable without DNA. This CDR3 is 13 amino acids long. In germline, CDR1 is SGHVS, CDR2 FQNEAQ. The CDR3: CASSLRGDTEAFF.

This clonotype is medium-sized (0.01 to 0.1%) by frequency. The chain has TRBV12-3 or TRBV12-4 and TRBJ1-4; TCRdb names TRBD1, which stays unverified in the absence of DNA. The length of the CDR3 is 19 residues. Here the CDR3 reads CASSLFGQGLYATNEKLFF.

The rearrangement uses TRBV5-4 and TRBJ1-2; there is no DNA to check the TCRdb D call of TRBD1. The CDR3 consists of 14 residues. CDR1 is SGHNT and CDR2 is YYREEE in the germline V gene (reference sequence). This CDR3 reads CASSLSGTRYGYTF.

This clonotype is called medium-sized based on its frequency. The V call is TRBV30, the J call TRBJ2-6; the D gene TCRdb calls, TRBD1, cannot be checked with no DNA. The CDR3 contains 16 residues. From germline, CDR1 is GTSNPN and CDR2 SVGIG (reference sequence). CDR3 residues: CAWTGQGVSGANVLTF.

This chain connects TRBV3-1 to TRBJ2-7; TCRdb outputs TRBD1, but without DNA this stays unchecked. The CDR3 runs 15 residues. CDR1 and CDR2 from the germline V gene are LGHDT and YNNKEL (reference sequence). CDR3 loop: CASSASGTGYGEQYF.

By frequency, this clonotype registers medium-sized (0.01 to 0.1%). This rearrangement joins TRBV27 to TRBJ2-7. Germline lookup yields CDR1 MNHEY and CDR2 SMNVEV (reference sequence). The CDR3 consists of 11 residues. This CDR3 is CASQGTSEQYF.

Judged by frequency, this clonotype is medium-sized. The rearrangement uses TRBV10-3 and TRBJ2-2; TCRdb selects TRBD2, and the lack of DNA leaves this call unchecked. CDR3 length equals 16 residues. CDR1 is ENHRY, CDR2 SYGVKD, per germline. This chain's CDR3 is CAISALAGVPTGELFF.

This clonotype is called medium-sized (0.01 to 0.1%) based on its frequency. The rearrangement uses TRBV14 and TRBJ1-5; TCRdb reports TRBD1, a call that lacks DNA to check it against. Germline lookup yields CDR1 SGHDN and CDR2 FVKESK. The CDR3 is 14 residues long. This CDR3 is CASSQRGHNQPQHF.

This clonotype registers medium-sized by frequency. The chain carries TRBV10-3 and TRBJ2-1. CDR3 length: 15 amino acids. Germline V gene data show CDR1 as ENHRY and CDR2 as SYGVKD. This CDR3 is CAISESTGFGDEQFF.

CDR3 in amino acids: CASSFFRSSYEQYF. The chain uses TRBV11-1 and TRBJ2-7. In germline, CDR1 is SGHAT, CDR2 FQDESV (reference sequence). The CDR3 is 14 amino acids.

This clonotype is called medium-sized (0.01 to 0.1%) based on its frequency. The chain couples TRBV20-1 to TRBJ1-1; TCRdb calls TRBD1, which cannot be checked without DNA. This CDR3 region has 15 residues. Germline CDR1 reads DFQATT; CDR2 reads SNEGSKA (reference sequence). The CDR3 region is CSANGDRELWTEAFF.

V is TRBV6-2 or TRBV6-3 and J is TRBJ2-7. The CDR3 totals 14 residues. Germline lookup yields CDR1 MNHEY and CDR2 SVGEGT. This CDR3 is CASSYSQTSYEQYF.

The chain links TRBV6-2 or TRBV6-3 to TRBJ2-3; the TCRdb D gene call, TRBD2, has no DNA to confirm it. Germline-derived CDR1 and CDR2 are MNHEY and SVGEGT. The CDR3 extends over 14 amino acids. The CDR3 here is CASKGGSDTDTQYF.

Considering frequency, this clonotype is medium-sized (0.01 to 0.1%). The chain is built from TRBV7-7 and TRBJ1-1; TCRdb's D gene call, TRBD1, goes unchecked for lack of DNA. The CDR3 is 13 residues long. Per germline, CDR1 SSHAT and CDR2 FNYEAQ (reference sequence). The CDR3 loop reads CASSRRTGTEAFF.

Considering frequency, this clonotype is medium-sized. The V gene is TRBV4-2, the J gene TRBJ1-4; the D call from TCRdb, TRBD1, cannot be confirmed without DNA. CDR1 is LGHNA, CDR2 YNFKEQ, per germline. This CDR3 is 16 amino acids long. Here the CDR3 reads CASSSVGGTGNEKLFF.

This clonotype is labeled medium-sized based on frequency. The rearrangement uses TRBV29-1 and TRBJ2-1; as DNA is missing, the TRBD1 call by TCRdb cannot be tested. There are 16 residues in the CDR3. The germline CDR1 and CDR2 sequences are SQVTM and ANQGSEA. CDR3 region: CSVEGVGDNSYNEQFF.

The rearrangement joins TRBV5-1 to TRBJ2-7. The CDR3 is made up of 12 amino acids. The V gene's germline CDR1 is SGHRS and CDR2 YFSETQ. The CDR3 here is CASSLDDYEQYF.